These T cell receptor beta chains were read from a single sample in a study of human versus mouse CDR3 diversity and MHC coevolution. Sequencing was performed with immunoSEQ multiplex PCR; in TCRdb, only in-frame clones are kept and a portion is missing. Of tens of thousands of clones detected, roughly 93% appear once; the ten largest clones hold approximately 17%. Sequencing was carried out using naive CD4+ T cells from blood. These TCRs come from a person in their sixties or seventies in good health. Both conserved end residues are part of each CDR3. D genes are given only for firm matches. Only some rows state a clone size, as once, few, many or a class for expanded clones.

cdr3_nt: TGTGCCAGCAGCCCCATAGCAGAGATGAGATACGAGCAGTACTTC
cdr3_aa: CASSPIAEMRYEQYF
d_call: .
cdr3_length: 15
v_call: TRBV9
j_call: TRBJ2-7
clone_size: .

cdr3_nt: TGTGCCAGCAGCTTGGGGGTAGGGGCCCTCTCCTACGAGCAGTACTTC
cdr3_aa: CASSLGVGALSYEQYF
d_call: .
cdr3_length: 16
v_call: TRBV5-4
j_call: TRBJ2-7
clone_size: once

cdr3_nt: TGTGCCAGCAGCCCATCGCCGGCAGGCTCTGGAAACACCATATATTTT
cdr3_aa: CASSPSPAGSGNTIYF
d_call: .
cdr3_length: 16
v_call: TRBV7-2
j_call: TRBJ1-3
clone_size: .

cdr3_nt: TGTGCCAGTAGTACTCAGGGGGCTCCCCAAAACATTCAGTACTTC
cdr3_aa: CASSTQGAPQNIQYF
d_call: TRBD1
cdr3_length: 15
v_call: TRBV19
j_call: TRBJ2-4
clone_size: .

cdr3_nt: TGTGCCAGCAGCCAACGGATAGCGGAATCCTACAATGAGCAGTTCTTC
cdr3_aa: CASSQRIAESYNEQFF
d_call: .
cdr3_length: 16
v_call: TRBV14
j_call: TRBJ2-1
clone_size: .

cdr3_nt: TGTGCCAGCAGTTACTTCGTTAGCGAAAAACTGTTTTTT
cdr3_aa: CASSYFVSEKLFF
d_call: .
cdr3_length: 13
v_call: TRBV6-6
j_call: TRBJ1-4
clone_size: .

cdr3_nt: TGTGCCAGCTCACCTTCTAACGGGTGGCCAGATACGCAGTATTTT
cdr3_aa: CASSPSNGWPDTQYF
d_call: .
cdr3_length: 15
v_call: TRBV18
j_call: TRBJ2-3
clone_size: .

cdr3_nt: TGTGCCAGCAGTGGGACAGGGGCTTACGAGCAGTACTTC
cdr3_aa: CASSGTGAYEQYF
d_call: TRBD1
cdr3_length: 13
v_call: TRBV2
j_call: TRBJ2-7
clone_size: .

cdr3_nt: TGTGCCAGCAGCTTAAGGACTAGCGGGAGTTTAGACATTCAGTACTTC
cdr3_aa: CASSLRTSGSLDIQYF
d_call: TRBD2
cdr3_length: 16
v_call: TRBV7-2
j_call: TRBJ2-4
clone_size: .

cdr3_nt: TGTGCCAGCAGCTTGATAGGACAGGGGGCTAACAATGAGCAGTTCTTC
cdr3_aa: CASSLIGQGANNEQFF
d_call: TRBD1
cdr3_length: 16
v_call: TRBV5-6
j_call: TRBJ2-1
clone_size: .

cdr3_nt: TGTGCCAGCAGCTTGGAGGTGGTCACGCAGTATTTT
cdr3_aa: CASSLEVVTQYF
d_call: .
cdr3_length: 12
v_call: TRBV7-9
j_call: TRBJ2-3
clone_size: .

cdr3_nt: TGTGCCAGTAGTATACTAGCGTTCGGCACAGATACGCAGTATTTT
cdr3_aa: CASSILAFGTDTQYF
d_call: .
cdr3_length: 15
v_call: TRBV19
j_call: TRBJ2-3
clone_size: once

cdr3_nt: TGTGCCAGCAGCTTAGGGGCGATGCGTGGCAATGAGCAGTTCTTC
cdr3_aa: CASSLGAMRGNEQFF
d_call: .
cdr3_length: 15
v_call: TRBV7-6
j_call: TRBJ2-1
clone_size: .

cdr3_nt: TGTGCCAGCAGCTCCGGGACTAGGTCCTACAATGAGCAGTTCTTC
cdr3_aa: CASSSGTRSYNEQFF
d_call: TRBD2
cdr3_length: 15
v_call: TRBV7-3
j_call: TRBJ2-1
clone_size: .

cdr3_nt: TGTGCCAGCAGCCCTCGTCGGGACCAAGAGACCCAGTACTTC
cdr3_aa: CASSPRRDQETQYF
d_call: .
cdr3_length: 14
v_call: TRBV11-3
j_call: TRBJ2-5
clone_size: .

cdr3_nt: TGTGCCAGCAGCTTGCTAGGGGATTCTAATCAGCCCCAGCATTTT
cdr3_aa: CASSLLGDSNQPQHF
d_call: .
cdr3_length: 15
v_call: TRBV5-4
j_call: TRBJ1-5
clone_size: .

cdr3_nt: TGTGCCAGCAGTTACTCCCCCAGGGTTGGTGGCTACACCTTC
cdr3_aa: CASSYSPRVGGYTF
d_call: .
cdr3_length: 14
v_call: TRBV6-5
j_call: TRBJ1-2
clone_size: .

cdr3_nt: TGTGCCAGCAGCCAGGACGGGAACTCTGGAAACACCATATATTTT
cdr3_aa: CASSQDGNSGNTIYF
d_call: .
cdr3_length: 15
v_call: TRBV7-9
j_call: TRBJ1-3
clone_size: few

cdr3_nt: TGTGCCAGCAGCCAACTGGGACTAGCGGGATCTGGGGAGCAGTTCTTC
cdr3_aa: CASSQLGLAGSGEQFF
d_call: TRBD2
cdr3_length: 16
v_call: TRBV14
j_call: TRBJ2-1
clone_size: .

cdr3_nt: TGTGCCAGCAGTGGTTCGGGCGGGAGGCCCTCCTACAATGAGCAGTTCTTC
cdr3_aa: CASSGSGGRPSYNEQFF
d_call: TRBD2
cdr3_length: 17
v_call: TRBV6-1
j_call: TRBJ2-1
clone_size: once

cdr3_nt: TGTGCCAGCAGCGTAGGCCCTAGCGGGAGAACAGAGACCCAGTACTTC
cdr3_aa: CASSVGPSGRTETQYF
d_call: TRBD2
cdr3_length: 16
v_call: TRBV9
j_call: TRBJ2-5
clone_size: .

cdr3_nt: TGTGCCAGCTCACCATCGCCGGGGGGAAACTATGGCTACACCTTC
cdr3_aa: CASSPSPGGNYGYTF
d_call: .
cdr3_length: 15
v_call: TRBV18
j_call: TRBJ1-2
clone_size: once

cdr3_nt: TGTGCCAGCAGCTCCGCCGCCAGCGGGCAGCTCGAGCAGTACTTC
cdr3_aa: CASSSAASGQLEQYF
d_call: .
cdr3_length: 15
v_call: TRBV9
j_call: TRBJ2-7
clone_size: .

cdr3_nt: TGTGCCAGCAGCGAACCGGGACAGGGGGCGCAAGAGCAGTACTTC
cdr3_aa: CASSEPGQGAQEQYF
d_call: TRBD1
cdr3_length: 15
v_call: TRBV5-4
j_call: TRBJ2-7
clone_size: once

cdr3_nt: TGTGCCAGCAGCCCGTTACTAGCGGGAGTGAACAATGAGCAGTTCTTC
cdr3_aa: CASSPLLAGVNNEQFF
d_call: TRBD2
cdr3_length: 16
v_call: TRBV7-7
j_call: TRBJ2-1
clone_size: .

cdr3_nt: TGTGCCAGTAGCGGGACAGCACAAGAGACCCAGTACTTC
cdr3_aa: CASSGTAQETQYF
d_call: TRBD1
cdr3_length: 13
v_call: TRBV19
j_call: TRBJ2-5
clone_size: .

cdr3_nt: TGTGCCAGCAGCCAAGATCAAGGGGGTGGTCAGCCCCAGCATTTT
cdr3_aa: CASSQDQGGGQPQHF
d_call: .
cdr3_length: 15
v_call: TRBV4-2
j_call: TRBJ1-5
clone_size: .

cdr3_nt: TGTGCCAGTAGTGGTGGGACTAGCGGGTGGACCGGGGAGCTGTTTTTT
cdr3_aa: CASSGGTSGWTGELFF
d_call: TRBD2
cdr3_length: 16
v_call: TRBV19
j_call: TRBJ2-2
clone_size: .

cdr3_nt: TGTGCCAGCAGCTTATACGGGAGGGCCGCAGATACGCAGTATTTT
cdr3_aa: CASSLYGRAADTQYF
d_call: TRBD2
cdr3_length: 15
v_call: TRBV7-3
j_call: TRBJ2-3
clone_size: .

cdr3_nt: TGTGCCAGCAGCGTAGTAGGGGGACAGAAGAACACTGAAGCTTTCTTT
cdr3_aa: CASSVVGGQKNTEAFF
d_call: TRBD1
cdr3_length: 16
v_call: TRBV9
j_call: TRBJ1-1
clone_size: .

cdr3_nt: TGTGCCACCAGAGTTGAGATGAACACTGAAGCTTTCTTT
cdr3_aa: CATRVEMNTEAFF
d_call: .
cdr3_length: 13
v_call: TRBV15
j_call: TRBJ1-1
clone_size: .

cdr3_nt: TGCGCCAGCAGTTTGAACTCGCCTCGGTACGAGCAGTACTTC
cdr3_aa: CASSLNSPRYEQYF
d_call: .
cdr3_length: 14
v_call: TRBV10-1
j_call: TRBJ2-7
clone_size: .

cdr3_nt: TGCGCCAGCAGCCTCGCGGGGGGCTCGAGCTATGGCTACACCTTC
cdr3_aa: CASSLAGGSSYGYTF
d_call: .
cdr3_length: 15
v_call: TRBV5-1
j_call: TRBJ1-2
clone_size: .

cdr3_nt: TGTGCCAGCAGTTTCCTGGACAGCTCTGGAAACACCATATATTTT
cdr3_aa: CASSFLDSSGNTIYF
d_call: .
cdr3_length: 15
v_call: TRBV6-6
j_call: TRBJ1-3
clone_size: .

cdr3_nt: TGTGCCAGCAGCTTTAGCGGGATCCCAACCTACGAGCAGTACTTC
cdr3_aa: CASSFSGIPTYEQYF
d_call: TRBD2
cdr3_length: 15
v_call: TRBV7-9
j_call: TRBJ2-7
clone_size: .

cdr3_nt: TGCGCCAGCAGCGGGACAGTTGGGGGATTTCTCTATGGCTACACCTTC
cdr3_aa: CASSGTVGGFLYGYTF
d_call: TRBD1
cdr3_length: 16
v_call: TRBV11-2
j_call: TRBJ1-2
clone_size: .

cdr3_nt: TGTGCCAGCAGCCAACACCCGGCGGCAACCCCACAAGAGACCCAGTACTTC
cdr3_aa: CASSQHPAATPQETQYF
d_call: .
cdr3_length: 17
v_call: TRBV14
j_call: TRBJ2-5
clone_size: .

cdr3_nt: TGCGCCAGCAGCCGGGGACAGGGTGGGAACTATGGCTACACCTTC
cdr3_aa: CASSRGQGGNYGYTF
d_call: TRBD1
cdr3_length: 15
v_call: TRBV5-1
j_call: TRBJ1-2
clone_size: .

cdr3_nt: TGTGCCAGCAGGACGACAGGATTCCATGGCTACACCTTC
cdr3_aa: CASRTTGFHGYTF
d_call: .
cdr3_length: 13
v_call: TRBV6-5
j_call: TRBJ1-2
clone_size: .

cdr3_nt: TGTGCCAGCCAACGGTTGTCGAACACTGAAGCTTTCTTT
cdr3_aa: CASQRLSNTEAFF
d_call: .
cdr3_length: 13
v_call: TRBV6-5
j_call: TRBJ1-1
clone_size: .

cdr3_nt: TGTGCCAGCAGCTACCGGGGAGGGGAGAACACCGGGGAGCTGTTTTTT
cdr3_aa: CASSYRGGENTGELFF
d_call: TRBD2
cdr3_length: 16
v_call: TRBV11-2
j_call: TRBJ2-2
clone_size: .

cdr3_nt: TGTGCCAGTAGTATAGTTGGACAGGGAGGGACTGAAGCTTTCTTT
cdr3_aa: CASSIVGQGGTEAFF
d_call: TRBD1
cdr3_length: 15
v_call: TRBV19
j_call: TRBJ1-1
clone_size: .

cdr3_nt: TGTGCCAGCAGCTTTGCAGGGGACACCGGGGAGCTGTTTTTT
cdr3_aa: CASSFAGDTGELFF
d_call: .
cdr3_length: 14
v_call: TRBV7-3
j_call: TRBJ2-2
clone_size: few

cdr3_nt: TGTGCCAGCAGCTTAGGCAGCTCTGGGGCCAACGTCCTGACTTTC
cdr3_aa: CASSLGSSGANVLTF
d_call: .
cdr3_length: 15
v_call: TRBV7-3
j_call: TRBJ2-6
clone_size: .

cdr3_nt: TGCGCCAGCAGGAGTCCGGCGGCTAATGAAAAACTGTTTTTT
cdr3_aa: CASRSPAANEKLFF
d_call: .
cdr3_length: 14
v_call: TRBV5-1
j_call: TRBJ1-4
clone_size: .

cdr3_nt: TGCGCCAGCAGCTCGGGAGCGGGAGGCCCATCCTACGAGCAGTACTTC
cdr3_aa: CASSSGAGGPSYEQYF
d_call: TRBD2
cdr3_length: 16
v_call: TRBV5-1
j_call: TRBJ2-7
clone_size: .

cdr3_nt: TGTGCCAGCAGCTTTACGCGGGGGGCTGTCCTCTACGAGCAGTACTTC
cdr3_aa: CASSFTRGAVLYEQYF
d_call: TRBD2
cdr3_length: 16
v_call: TRBV11-1
j_call: TRBJ2-7
clone_size: .